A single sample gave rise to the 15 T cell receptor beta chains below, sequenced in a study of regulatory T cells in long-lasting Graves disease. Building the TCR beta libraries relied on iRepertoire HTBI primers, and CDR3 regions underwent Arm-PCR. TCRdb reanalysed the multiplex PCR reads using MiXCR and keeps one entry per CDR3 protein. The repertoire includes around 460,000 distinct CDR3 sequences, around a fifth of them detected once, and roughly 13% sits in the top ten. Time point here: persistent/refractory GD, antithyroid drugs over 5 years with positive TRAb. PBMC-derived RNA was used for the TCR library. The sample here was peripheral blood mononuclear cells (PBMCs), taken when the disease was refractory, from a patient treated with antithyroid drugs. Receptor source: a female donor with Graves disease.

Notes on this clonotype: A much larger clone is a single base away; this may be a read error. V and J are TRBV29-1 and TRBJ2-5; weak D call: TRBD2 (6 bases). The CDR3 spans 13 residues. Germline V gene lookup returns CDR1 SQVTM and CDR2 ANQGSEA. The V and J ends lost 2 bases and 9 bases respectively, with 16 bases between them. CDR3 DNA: TGCAGCGTTGAACCGGACGGCGGGGAGGCCCAGTACTTC. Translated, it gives CSVEPDGGEAQYF.

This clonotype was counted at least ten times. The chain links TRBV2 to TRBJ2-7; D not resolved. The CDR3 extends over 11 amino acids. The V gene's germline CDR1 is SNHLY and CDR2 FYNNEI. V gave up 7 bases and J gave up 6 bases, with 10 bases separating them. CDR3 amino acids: CASTGNSEQYF. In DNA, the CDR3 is TGTGCCAGCACAGGAAATTCCGAGCAGTACTTC.

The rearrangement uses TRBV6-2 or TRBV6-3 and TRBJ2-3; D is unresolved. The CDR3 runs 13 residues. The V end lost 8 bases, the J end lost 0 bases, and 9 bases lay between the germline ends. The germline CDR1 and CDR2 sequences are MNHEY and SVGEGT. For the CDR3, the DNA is TGTGCCAGCCTGACTTCGAGCACAGATACGCAGTATTTT. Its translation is CASLTSSTDTQYF.

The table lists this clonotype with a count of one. The CDR3 region has the DNA TGTGCCAGCAGCTTAGGCCCGGAGCGACCCACCGGGGAGCTGTTTTTT. This sequence encodes CASSLGPERPTGELFF. The rearrangement uses TRBV7-9 and TRBJ2-2; D gene ambiguous. The CDR3 has 16 amino acids. In germline, CDR1 is SEHNR, CDR2 FQNEAQ (reference sequence). Trimming took 1 base from V and 4 from J, leaving 13 bases between them. Filled out from reference TRBV7-9 and TRBJ2-2, the complete variable domain reads DTGVSQNPRHKITKRGQNVTFRCDPISEHNRLYWYRQTLGQGPEFLTYFQNEAQLEKSRLLSDRFSAERPKGSFSTLEIQRTEQGDSAMYLCASSLGPERPTGELFFGEGSRLTVL.

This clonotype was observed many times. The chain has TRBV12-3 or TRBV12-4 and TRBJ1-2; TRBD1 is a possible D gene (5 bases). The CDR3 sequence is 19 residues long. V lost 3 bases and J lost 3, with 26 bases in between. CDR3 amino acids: CASSFLLRGLPLRDYGYTF. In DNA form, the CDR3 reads TGTGCCAGCAGTTTTTTGTTACGGGGACTCCCCCTCCGGGACTATGGCTACACCTTC.

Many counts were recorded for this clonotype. CDR3 nucleotides: TGTGCCAGCAAGTATCTTAGCGGGGGGAACACCGGGGAGCTGTTTTTT. Protein: CASKYLSGGNTGELFF. The chain has TRBV2 and TRBJ2-2; 9 bases are a match to TRBD2. V lost 7 bases and J lost 1; bases outside the gene matches: 7. This CDR3 has 16 amino acids. Germline V gene lookup returns CDR1 SNHLY and CDR2 FYNNEI.

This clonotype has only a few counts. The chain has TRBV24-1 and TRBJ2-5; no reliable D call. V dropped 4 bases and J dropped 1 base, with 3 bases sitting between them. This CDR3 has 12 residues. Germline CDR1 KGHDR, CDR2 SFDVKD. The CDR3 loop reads CATSDVQETQYF. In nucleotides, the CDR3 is TGTGCCACCAGTGACGTCCAAGAGACCCAGTACTTC.

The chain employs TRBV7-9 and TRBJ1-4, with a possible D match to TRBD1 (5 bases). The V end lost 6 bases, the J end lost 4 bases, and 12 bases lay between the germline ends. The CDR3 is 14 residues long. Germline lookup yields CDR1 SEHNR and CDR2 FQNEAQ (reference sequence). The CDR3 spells CASSTGTGNEKLFF. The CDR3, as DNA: TGTGCCAGCAGTACCGGGACGGGTAATGAAAAACTGTTTTTT.

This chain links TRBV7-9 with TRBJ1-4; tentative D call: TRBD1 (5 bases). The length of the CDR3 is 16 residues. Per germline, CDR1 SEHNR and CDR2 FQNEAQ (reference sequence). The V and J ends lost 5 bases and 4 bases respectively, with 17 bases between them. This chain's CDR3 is CASSLNPGAGNEKLFF. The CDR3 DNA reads TGTGCCAGCAGCCTCAACCCCGGGGCCGGTAATGAAAAACTGTTTTTT.

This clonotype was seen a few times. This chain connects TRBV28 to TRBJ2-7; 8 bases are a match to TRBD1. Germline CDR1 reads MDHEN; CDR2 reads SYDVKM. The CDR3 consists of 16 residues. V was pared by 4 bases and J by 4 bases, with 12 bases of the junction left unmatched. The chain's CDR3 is CASSSGRRDRPYEQYF. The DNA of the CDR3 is TGTGCCAGCAGTTCTGGGCGGAGGGACAGGCCTTACGAGCAGTACTTC.

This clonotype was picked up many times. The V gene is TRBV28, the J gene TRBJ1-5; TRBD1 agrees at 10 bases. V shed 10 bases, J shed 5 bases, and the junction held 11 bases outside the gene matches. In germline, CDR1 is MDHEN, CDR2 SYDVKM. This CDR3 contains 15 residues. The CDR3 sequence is CATARDRGAHQPQHF. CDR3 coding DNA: TGTGCCACCGCCCGGGACAGGGGTGCGCATCAGCCCCAGCATTTT.

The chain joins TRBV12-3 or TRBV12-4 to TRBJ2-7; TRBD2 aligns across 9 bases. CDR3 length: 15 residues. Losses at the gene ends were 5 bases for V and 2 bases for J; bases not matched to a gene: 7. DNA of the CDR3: TGTGCCAGCAGTGTGAGCGGGGGGCCAACCTACGAGCAGTACTTC. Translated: CASSVSGGPTYEQYF.

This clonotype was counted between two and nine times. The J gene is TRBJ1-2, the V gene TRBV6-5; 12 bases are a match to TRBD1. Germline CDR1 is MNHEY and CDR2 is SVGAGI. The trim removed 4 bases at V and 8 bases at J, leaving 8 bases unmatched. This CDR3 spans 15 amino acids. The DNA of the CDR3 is TGTGCCAGCAGTTCGGCCGGGACAGGGGGCGCAGGCTACACCTTC. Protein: CASSSAGTGGAGYTF.

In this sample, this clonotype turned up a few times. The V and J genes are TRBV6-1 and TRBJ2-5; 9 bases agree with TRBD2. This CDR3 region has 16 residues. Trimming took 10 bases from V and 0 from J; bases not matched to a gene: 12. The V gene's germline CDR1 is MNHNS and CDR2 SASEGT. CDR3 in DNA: TGTGCCACCCAGCCCCTAGCGGGGATGTACCAAGAGACCCAGTACTTC. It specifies CATQPLAGMYQETQYF.

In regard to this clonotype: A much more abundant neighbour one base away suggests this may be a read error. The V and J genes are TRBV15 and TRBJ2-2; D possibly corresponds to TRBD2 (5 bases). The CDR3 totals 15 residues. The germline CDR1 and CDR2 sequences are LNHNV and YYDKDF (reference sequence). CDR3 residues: CATSRDQLNTGELVF. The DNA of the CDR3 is TGTGCCACCAGCAGAGATCAACTAAACACCGGGGAGCTGGTTTTT.